The 23 T cell receptor beta chains listed next were all sequenced from one sample in a study of T cell repertoires in cytomegalovirus infection. One entry per CDR3 protein results from TCRdb running MiXCR on the reads. The sample contains a few hundred thousand distinct CDR3 sequences, around 40% of which appear only once. These receptors have no known antigen. This specimen consisted of cultured PBMCs, obtained from culture after CMV antigen stimulation. These receptors all come from a human donor in good health (CMV status not recorded). Some clones in this sample may be carry-over from other donors' samples.

Concerning this clonotype itself: A read error may be the cause here, since a much bigger clone is one base away. This chain joins TRBV7-2 and TRBJ2-7; a possible D gene is TRBD2 (5 bases). This CDR3 spans 15 amino acids. Germline lookup yields CDR1 SGHTA and CDR2 FQGNSA. The CDR3 nucleotides are TGTGCCAGCAGCCTCCAACTAGGCGGATCCTACGGGCAGTACTTC. Protein product: CASSLQLGGSYGQYF. Complete variable domain (other parts from reference TRBV7-2 and TRBJ2-7): GAGVSQSPSNKVTEKGKDVELRCDPISGHTALYWYRQSLGQGLEFLIYFQGNSAPDKSGLPSDRFSAERTGGSVSTLTIQRTQQEDSAVYLCASSLQLGGSYGQYFGPGTRLTVT.

The chain is built from TRBV20-1 and TRBJ2-7; no definite D call. The germline gives CDR1 DFQATT, CDR2 SNEGSKA (reference sequence). There are 11 residues in the CDR3. V lost 2 bases and J lost 4, with 6 bases in between. The CDR3 loop is CSARRDYEQYF. CDR3 nucleotides: TGCAGTGCTAGAAGAGATTACGAGCAGTACTTC.

V and J are TRBV12-3 or TRBV12-4 and TRBJ1-5; 8 bases fit TRBD1. The trim removed 6 bases at V and 8 bases at J, leaving 9 bases unmatched. CDR3 length equals 14 residues. In DNA form, the CDR3 reads TGTGCCAGCAGCCCCGGACAGGGTGGGGAGCCCCAGCATTTT. Translating it yields CASSPGQGGEPQHF.

The V and J genes are TRBV6-1 and TRBJ1-1; 8 nucleotides line up with TRBD1. The CDR3 covers 14 residues. The V gene's germline CDR1 is MNHNS and CDR2 SASEGT. V gave up 8 bases and J gave up 10 bases; unmatched junction bases: 15. The CDR3 here is CASAPGTGRFGAFF. The CDR3 nucleotides read TGTGCCAGCGCACCCGGGACAGGTAGATTTGGAGCTTTCTTT.

This clonotype was seen a few times. The rearrangement joins TRBV7-2 to TRBJ2-5; D perhaps matches TRBD2 (5 bases). CDR1 is SGHTA and CDR2 is FQGNSA in the germline V gene. V lost 6 bases, J lost 3 bases, and 11 bases lay in between. This CDR3 is built from 13 residues. The CDR3: CASRQADKETQYF. The CDR3 DNA sequence: TGTGCCAGCAGGCAAGCGGATAAAGAGACCCAGTACTTC.

This chain joins TRBV29-1 and TRBJ2-7; the D gene is possibly TRBD2 (5 bases). This CDR3 contains 14 residues. Germline V gives CDR1 SQVTM, CDR2 ANQGSEA. V lost 6 bases to trimming and J lost 6 bases, with 21 bases between them. The CDR3 coding sequence is TGCAGCGTAACGGGGATTCACACCGAGGGCGAGCAGTACTTC. Encoded protein: CSVTGIHTEGEQYF.

This clonotype was detected only a few times. The gene calls are TRBV7-6 and TRBJ2-7; 14 nucleotides match TRBD2. The V and J ends lost 3 bases and 6 bases, in that order; junction bases with no gene match: 4. The CDR3 has 15 residues. CDR1 SGHVS and CDR2 FNYEAQ come from the germline V gene. DNA of the CDR3: TGTGCCAGCAGCTTTACCGGGACTAGCGGGAGCGAGCAGTACTTC. Protein: CASSFTGTSGSEQYF.

This chain uses TRBV7-2 with TRBJ2-5; the match to TRBD2 covers 9 bases. V lost 6 bases, J lost 9 bases, and 11 bases stayed unmatched. This CDR3 is 14 amino acids long. The V gene's germline CDR1 is SGHTA and CDR2 FQGNSA. Here the CDR3 reads CASRGGASGAAQYF. In nucleotides, the CDR3 is TGTGCCAGCAGAGGGGGGGCTAGCGGGGCGGCCCAGTACTTC.

The chain is built from TRBV20-1 and TRBJ1-1; no clear D gene. CDR3 length equals 12 residues. In germline, CDR1 is DFQATT, CDR2 SNEGSKA (reference sequence). Trimming removed 2 bases from V and 3 bases from J, with 7 bases in between. The CDR3 DNA reads as TGCAGTGCTAGACGAACCGACACTGAAGCTTTCTTT. It translates to CSARRTDTEAFF.

The V and J genes are TRBV30 and TRBJ1-2; D is perhaps TRBD1 (5 bases). The CDR3 has 13 residues. Germline V gene data show CDR1 as GTSNPN and CDR2 as SVGIG (reference sequence). With 0 bases removed from V and 7 bases from J, the gap between germline ends came to 12 bases. CDR3 sequence reads: CAWSVSREGGYTF. CDR3 coding DNA: TGTGCCTGGAGTGTCTCCAGGGAAGGTGGCTACACCTTC.

Comments on this clonotype: The junction differs from germline at one of its ends, possibly a read error. The rearrangement uses TRBV4-2 and TRBJ2-3; weak D call: TRBD2 (6 bases). The CDR3 extends over 16 amino acids. Germline V gene data show CDR1 as LGHNA and CDR2 as YNFKEQ. CDR3 nucleotide sequence: TGCGCCAGCAGCCAAGAGTGGGCTAGCGGCACAGATACGCAGTATTTT. Its protein product is CASSQEWASGTDTQYF.

This clonotype occurred a few times. CDR3 in amino acids: CASSRRGTDYSNQPQHF. The DNA for the CDR3 is TGTGCCAGCAGTCGCCGAGGGACAGACTATAGCAATCAGCCCCAGCATTTT. The chain has TRBV27 and TRBJ1-5, with 7 bases fitting TRBD1. The CDR3 has 17 residues. Unmatched junction bases numbered 10, after V lost 5 bases and J lost 0 bases. Germline V gives CDR1 MNHEY, CDR2 SMNVEV (reference sequence).

This clonotype has at least ten counts. The chain uses TRBV7-2 and TRBJ2-3; TRBD2 might be the D (5 bases). The CDR3 is 14 residues long. Germline V gives CDR1 SGHTA, CDR2 FQGNSA. Trimming cost V 8 bases and J 0 bases, with 12 bases left between them. CDR3 loop: CASGRAASTDTQYF. The CDR3 DNA reads TGTGCCAGCGGTAGAGCGGCCAGCACAGATACGCAGTATTTT.

In this sample, this clonotype turned up a few times. The chain links TRBV4-2 to TRBJ1-4, with D hard to call. V shed 1 base and J shed 14 bases, with 14 bases lying between them. From germline, CDR1 is LGHNA and CDR2 YNFKEQ. This CDR3 spans 13 amino acids. CDR3 sequence: CASSQGGNTALFF. The CDR3 DNA sequence: TGTGCCAGCAGCCAAGGGGGAAACACGGCTCTGTTTTTT.

V gene TRBV12-5 combines with J gene TRBJ2-1, with D perhaps TRBD1 or TRBD2 (5 bases each). V was clipped by 7 bases and J by 4 bases, with 14 bases between them. Germline CDR1 and CDR2: LGHNT and FRNRAP. This CDR3 is built from 14 residues. CDR3 sequence: CASVRGGPYNEQFF. DNA of the CDR3: TGTGCTAGTGTCCGGGGCGGACCTTACAATGAGCAGTTCTTC. The entire variable domain, with the rest obtained from reference TRBV12-5 and TRBJ2-1, is as follows: DARVTQTPRHKVTEMGQEVTMRCQPILGHNTVFWYRQTMMQGLELLAYFRNRAPLDDSGMPKDRFSAEMPDATLATLKIQPSEPRDSAVYFCASVRGGPYNEQFFGPGTRLTVL.

This chain joins TRBV5-1 and TRBJ2-1; D is tentatively TRBD1 or TRBD2 (5 bases each). CDR1 and CDR2 from the germline V gene are SGHRS and YFSETQ. The CDR3 spans 14 residues. The ends were cut back, 4 bases at V and 5 bases at J, with 13 bases in the middle. CDR3 DNA: TGCGCCAGCAGCGTAACCGGGGCTAACAATGAGCAGTTCTTC. It yields the protein CASSVTGANNEQFF.

The chain employs TRBV7-2 and TRBJ1-4; D gene ambiguous. The CDR3 extends over 15 amino acids. Germline assignment: CDR1 SGHTA and CDR2 FQGNSA. V was trimmed by 5 bases and J by 3 bases, leaving 13 bases between them. Here the CDR3 reads CASSPAGRANEKLFF. The CDR3 DNA sequence: TGTGCCAGCAGCCCAGCGGGGAGGGCTAATGAAAAACTGTTTTTT.

J is TRBJ1-1 and V is TRBV29-1; possibly TRBD1 for D (5 bases). Trimming left V 4 bases short and J 4 bases short, with 22 bases between. The CDR3 sequence is 16 residues long. Per germline, CDR1 SQVTM and CDR2 ANQGSEA. CDR3: CSVAPYQGVLSTEAFF. CDR3 sequence (DNA): TGCAGCGTTGCGCCCTACCAGGGCGTGCTTAGCACTGAAGCTTTCTTT.

The rearrangement uses TRBV12-3 or TRBV12-4 and TRBJ1-2; D gene ambiguous. Trimming removed 4 bases from V and 7 bases from J, with 10 bases in between. This CDR3 has 12 amino acids. The CDR3 DNA sequence: TGTGCCAGCAGTTCACGGTTGGGTGGCTACACCTTC. Residues: CASSSRLGGYTF.

The rearrangement uses TRBV2 and TRBJ2-7; D is unresolved. CDR3 length: 10 residues. V gave up 6 bases and J gave up 12 bases, with 12 bases separating them. Germline V gene lookup returns CDR1 SNHLY and CDR2 FYNNEI. The CDR3 reads CASRGSGLYF. CDR3 sequence (DNA): TGTGCCAGCAGAGGATCCGGGTTGTACTTC.

In the case of this clonotype: The junction shows a germline mismatch at one end, possibly a read error. The chain has TRBV24-1 and TRBJ2-1; 8 bases agree with TRBD2. The CDR3 extends over 14 amino acids. CDR1 is KGHDR and CDR2 is SFDVKD in the germline V gene. CDR3 sequence (DNA): TGTGCCACCATTGATTCTGGGACTAGCAATGAGCAGTTCTTC. Protein product: CATIDSGTSNEQFF.

This clonotype was detected a few times. V gene TRBV7-2 combines with J gene TRBJ1-1; D may be TRBD1 (5 bases). This CDR3 is built from 15 residues. The V and J ends lost 5 bases and 5 bases respectively, with 18 bases between them. From germline, CDR1 is SGHTA and CDR2 FQGNSA. The CDR3 here is CASSRGSTEVTEAFF. CDR3 nucleotide sequence: TGTGCCAGCAGCCGGGGGTCGACAGAAGTGACTGAAGCTTTCTTT. The full variable domain, rest sourced from reference TRBV7-2 and TRBJ1-1, is GAGVSQSPSNKVTEKGKDVELRCDPISGHTALYWYRQSLGQGLEFLIYFQGNSAPDKSGLPSDRFSAERTGGSVSTLTIQRTQQEDSAVYLCASSRGSTEVTEAFFGQGTRLTVV.

V and J are TRBV20-1 and TRBJ1-1; D gene uncertain. In germline, CDR1 is DFQATT, CDR2 SNEGSKA (reference sequence). The CDR3 has 12 amino acids. Trimming took off 8 bases at V and 0 bases at J, with 10 bases between the two ends. The CDR3 spells CSTDTLNTEAFF. DNA of the CDR3: TGCAGTACCGATACACTGAACACTGAAGCTTTCTTT.